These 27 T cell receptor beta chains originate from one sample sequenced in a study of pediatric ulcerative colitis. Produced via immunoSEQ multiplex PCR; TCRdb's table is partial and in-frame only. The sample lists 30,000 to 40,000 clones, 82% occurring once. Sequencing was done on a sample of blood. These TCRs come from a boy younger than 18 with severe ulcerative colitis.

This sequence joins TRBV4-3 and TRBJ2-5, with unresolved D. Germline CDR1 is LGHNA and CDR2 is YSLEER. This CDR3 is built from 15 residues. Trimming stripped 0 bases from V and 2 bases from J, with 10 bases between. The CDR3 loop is CASSQDGLGQETQYF. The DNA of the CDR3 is TGCGCCAGCAGCCAAGATGGTTTGGGGCAAGAGACCCAGTACTTC.

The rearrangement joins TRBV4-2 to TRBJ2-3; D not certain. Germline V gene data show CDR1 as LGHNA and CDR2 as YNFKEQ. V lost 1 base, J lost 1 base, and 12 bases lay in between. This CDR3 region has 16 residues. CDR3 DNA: TGTGCCAGCAGCCAAGTCGGTAGTCAAGGCACAGATACGCAGTATTTT. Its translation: CASSQVGSQGTDTQYF.

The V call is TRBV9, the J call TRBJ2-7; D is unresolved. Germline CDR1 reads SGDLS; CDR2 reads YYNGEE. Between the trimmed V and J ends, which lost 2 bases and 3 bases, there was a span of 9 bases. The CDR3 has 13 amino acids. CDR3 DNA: TGTGCCAGCAGCGTGGGCGTAGACTACGAGCAGTACTTC. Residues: CASSVGVDYEQYF.

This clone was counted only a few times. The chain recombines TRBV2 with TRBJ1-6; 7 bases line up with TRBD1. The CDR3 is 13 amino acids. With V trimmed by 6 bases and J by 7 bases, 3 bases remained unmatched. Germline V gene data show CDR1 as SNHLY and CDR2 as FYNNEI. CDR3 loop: CASSGTENSPLHF. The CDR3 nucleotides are TGTGCCAGCAGCGGGACAGAAAATTCACCCCTCCACTTT.

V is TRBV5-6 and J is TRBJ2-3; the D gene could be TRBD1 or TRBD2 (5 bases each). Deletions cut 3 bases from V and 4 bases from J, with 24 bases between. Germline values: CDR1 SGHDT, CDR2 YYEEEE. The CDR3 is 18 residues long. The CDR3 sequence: CASSSREVSREFPDTQYF. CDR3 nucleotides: TGTGCCAGCAGCTCCAGAGAAGTCAGCAGGGAGTTCCCAGATACGCAGTATTTT.

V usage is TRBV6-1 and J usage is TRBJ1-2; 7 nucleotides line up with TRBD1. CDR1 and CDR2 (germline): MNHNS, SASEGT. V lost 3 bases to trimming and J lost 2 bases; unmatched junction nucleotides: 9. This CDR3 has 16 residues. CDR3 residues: CASSDPGGGENYGYTF. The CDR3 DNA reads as TGTGCCAGCAGTGACCCAGGGGGGGGAGAAAACTATGGCTACACCTTC.

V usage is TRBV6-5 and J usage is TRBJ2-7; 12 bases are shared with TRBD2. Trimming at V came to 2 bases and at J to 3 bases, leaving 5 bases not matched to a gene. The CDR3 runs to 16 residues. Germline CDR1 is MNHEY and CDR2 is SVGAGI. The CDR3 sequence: CASSYSGLAGNYEQYF. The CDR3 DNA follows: TGTGCCAGCAGTTACAGCGGACTAGCGGGGAACTACGAGCAGTACTTC.

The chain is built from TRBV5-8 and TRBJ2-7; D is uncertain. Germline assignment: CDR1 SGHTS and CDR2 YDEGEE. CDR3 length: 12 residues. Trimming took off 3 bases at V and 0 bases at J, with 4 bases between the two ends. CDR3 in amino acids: CASSWSSYEQYF. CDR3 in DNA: TGTGCCAGCAGCTGGAGCTCCTACGAGCAGTACTTC.

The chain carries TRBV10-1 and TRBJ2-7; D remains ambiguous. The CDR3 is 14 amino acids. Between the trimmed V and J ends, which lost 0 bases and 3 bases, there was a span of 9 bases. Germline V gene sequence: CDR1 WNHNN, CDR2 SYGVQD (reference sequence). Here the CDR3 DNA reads TGCGCCAGCAGTGAGTCGGGCAGATACTACGAGCAGTACTTC. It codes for CASSESGRYYEQYF.

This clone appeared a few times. For the CDR3, the DNA is TGTGCCAGCAGCCAAAACTCGTGGGGACAGATCGAATACGAGCAGTACTTC. Translation gives CASSQNSWGQIEYEQYF. V usage is TRBV7-9 and J usage is TRBJ2-7, with 7 bases fitting TRBD1. There are 17 residues in the CDR3. Germline V gene lookup returns CDR1 SEHNR and CDR2 FQNEAQ (reference sequence). V lost 5 bases to trimming and J lost 4 bases; unmatched junction nucleotides: 17.

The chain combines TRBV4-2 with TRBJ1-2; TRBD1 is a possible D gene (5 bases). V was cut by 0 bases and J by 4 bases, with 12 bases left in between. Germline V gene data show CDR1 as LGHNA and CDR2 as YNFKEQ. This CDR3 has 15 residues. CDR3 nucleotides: TGTGCCAGCAGCCAAGAATCAGGGAGCGGCTATGGCTACACCTTC. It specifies CASSQESGSGYGYTF.

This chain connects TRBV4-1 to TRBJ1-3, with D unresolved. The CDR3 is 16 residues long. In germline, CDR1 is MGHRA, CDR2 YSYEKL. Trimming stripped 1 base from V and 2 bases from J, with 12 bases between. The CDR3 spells CASSQATPGPGNTIYF. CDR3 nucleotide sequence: TGCGCCAGCAGCCAAGCGACTCCTGGACCTGGAAACACCATATATTTT.

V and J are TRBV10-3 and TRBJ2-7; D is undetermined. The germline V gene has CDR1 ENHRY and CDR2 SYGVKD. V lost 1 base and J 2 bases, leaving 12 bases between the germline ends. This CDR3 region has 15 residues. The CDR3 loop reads CAISEFGVTTYEQYF. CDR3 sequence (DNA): TGTGCCATCAGTGAGTTTGGGGTTACTACCTACGAGCAGTACTTC.

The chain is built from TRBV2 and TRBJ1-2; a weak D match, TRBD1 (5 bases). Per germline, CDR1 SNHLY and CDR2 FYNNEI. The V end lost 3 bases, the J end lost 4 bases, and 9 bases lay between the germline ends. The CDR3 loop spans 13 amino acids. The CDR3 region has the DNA TGTGCCAGCAGTGAGGTGCAGGGCTATGGCTACACCTTC. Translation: CASSEVQGYGYTF.

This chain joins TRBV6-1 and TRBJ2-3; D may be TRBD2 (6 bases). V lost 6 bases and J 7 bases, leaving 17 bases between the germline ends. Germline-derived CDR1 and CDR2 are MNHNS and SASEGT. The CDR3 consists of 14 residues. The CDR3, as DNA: TGTGCCAGCAGGGCGGCCATGGGAGGAAATACGCAGTATTTT. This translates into CASRAAMGGNTQYF.

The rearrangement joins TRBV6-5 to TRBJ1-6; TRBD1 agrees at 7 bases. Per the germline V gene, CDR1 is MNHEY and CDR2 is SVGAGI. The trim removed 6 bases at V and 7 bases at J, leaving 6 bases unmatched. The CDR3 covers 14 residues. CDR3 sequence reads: CASSLGQRNSPLHF. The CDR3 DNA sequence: TGTGCCAGCAGCCTGGGACAGCGGAATTCACCCCTCCACTTT.

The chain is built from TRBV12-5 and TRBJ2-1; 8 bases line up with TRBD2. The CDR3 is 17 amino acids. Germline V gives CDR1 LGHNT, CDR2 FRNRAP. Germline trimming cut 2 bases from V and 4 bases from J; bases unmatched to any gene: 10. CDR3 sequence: CASGLIAGGRPYNEQFF. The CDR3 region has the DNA TGTGCTAGTGGTTTGATTGCGGGGGGCCGACCTTACAATGAGCAGTTCTTC.

CDR3 in amino acids: CAWSRGGEQFF. The CDR3 DNA reads as TGTGCCTGGAGCCGGGGGGGTGAGCAGTTCTTC. The rearrangement uses TRBV30 and TRBJ2-1; 8 nucleotides line up with TRBD2. The CDR3 runs 11 residues. V lost 3 bases and J lost 9; bases outside the gene matches: 1. Germline V gives CDR1 GTSNPN, CDR2 SVGIG (reference sequence).

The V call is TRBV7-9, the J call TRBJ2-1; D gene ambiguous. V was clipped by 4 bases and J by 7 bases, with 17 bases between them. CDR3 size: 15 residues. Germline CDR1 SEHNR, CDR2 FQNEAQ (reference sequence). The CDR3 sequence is CASSSPGPGFNEQFF. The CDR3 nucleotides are TGTGCCAGCAGCTCCCCGGGTCCGGGCTTTAATGAGCAGTTCTTC.

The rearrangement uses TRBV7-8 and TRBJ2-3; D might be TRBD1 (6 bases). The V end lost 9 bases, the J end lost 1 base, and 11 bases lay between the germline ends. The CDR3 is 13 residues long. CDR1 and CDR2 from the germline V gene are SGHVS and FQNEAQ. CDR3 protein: CASRAGGTDTQYF. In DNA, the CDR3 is TGTGCCAGTAGGGCAGGGGGCACAGATACGCAGTATTTT.

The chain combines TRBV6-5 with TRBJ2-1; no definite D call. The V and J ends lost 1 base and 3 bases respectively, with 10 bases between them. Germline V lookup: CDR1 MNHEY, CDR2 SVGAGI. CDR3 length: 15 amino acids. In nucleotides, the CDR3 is TGTGCCAGCAGTTACTACGGTATAGACTACAATGAGCAGTTCTTC. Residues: CASSYYGIDYNEQFF.

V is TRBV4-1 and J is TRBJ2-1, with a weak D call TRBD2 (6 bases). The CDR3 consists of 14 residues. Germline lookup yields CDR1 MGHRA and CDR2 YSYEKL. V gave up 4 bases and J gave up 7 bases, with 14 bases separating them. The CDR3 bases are TGCGCCAGCAGCCCCGGTCTTCGGGGGAATGAGCAGTTCTTC. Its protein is CASSPGLRGNEQFF.

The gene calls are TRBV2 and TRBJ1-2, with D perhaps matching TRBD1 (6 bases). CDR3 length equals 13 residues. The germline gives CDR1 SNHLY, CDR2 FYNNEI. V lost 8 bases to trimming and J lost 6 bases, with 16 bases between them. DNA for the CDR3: TGTGCCAGCCGTCCCATAGGGGGTAATGGCTACACCTTC. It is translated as CASRPIGGNGYTF. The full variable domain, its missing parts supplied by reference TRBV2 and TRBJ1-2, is EPEVTQTPSHQVTQMGQEVILRCVPISNHLYFYWYRQILGQKVEFLVSFYNNEISEKSEIFDDQFSVERPDGSNFTLKIRSTKLEDSAMYFCASRPIGGNGYTFGSGTRLTVV.

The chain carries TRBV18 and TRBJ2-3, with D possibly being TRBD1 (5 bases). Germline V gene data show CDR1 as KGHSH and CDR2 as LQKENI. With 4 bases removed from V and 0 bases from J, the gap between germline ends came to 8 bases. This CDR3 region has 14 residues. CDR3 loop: CASSQTASTDTQYF. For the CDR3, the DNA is TGTGCCAGCTCACAGACAGCTAGCACAGATACGCAGTATTTT.

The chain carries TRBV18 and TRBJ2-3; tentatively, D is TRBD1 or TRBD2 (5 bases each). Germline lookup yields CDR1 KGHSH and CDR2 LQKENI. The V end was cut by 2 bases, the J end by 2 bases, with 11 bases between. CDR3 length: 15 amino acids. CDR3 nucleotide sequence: TGTGCCAGCTCACCATCCGGGGCGCCCACAGATACGCAGTATTTT. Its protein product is CASSPSGAPTDTQYF. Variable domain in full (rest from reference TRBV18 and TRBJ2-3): NAGVMQNPRHLVRRRGQEARLRCSPMKGHSHVYWYRQLPEEGLKFMVYLQKENIIDESGMPKERFSAEFPKEGPSILRIQQVVRGDSAAYFCASSPSGAPTDTQYFGPGTRLTVL.

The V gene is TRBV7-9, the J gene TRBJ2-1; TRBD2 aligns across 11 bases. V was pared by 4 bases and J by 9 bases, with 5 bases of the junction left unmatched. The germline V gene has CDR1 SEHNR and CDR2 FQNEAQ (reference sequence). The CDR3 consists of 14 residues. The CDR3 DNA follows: TGTGCCAGCAGCTCGTTAGCGGGGGGGACTGAGCAGTTCTTC. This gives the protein CASSSLAGGTEQFF.

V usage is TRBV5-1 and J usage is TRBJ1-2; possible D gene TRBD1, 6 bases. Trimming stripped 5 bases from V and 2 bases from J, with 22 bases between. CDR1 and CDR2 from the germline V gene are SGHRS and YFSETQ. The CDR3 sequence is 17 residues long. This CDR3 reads CASRLSPSTGVNYGYTF. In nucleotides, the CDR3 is TGCGCCAGCAGGTTATCCCCCTCGACAGGAGTAAACTATGGCTACACCTTC.